The clone carrying this T cell receptor beta chain appeared a few times. This sample was included in a study of T-cell memory formation after mild COVID-19. The CDR3 has 14 amino acids. J gave up 4 bases and V 6 bases, and 4 bases lay outside the gene matches. MiXCR was run by TCRdb on the 5' RACE reads, yielding one entry per CDR3 protein. The table records some 200,000 distinct CDR3 sequences, about 20% of them present only once. The specimen sequenced was PBMCs or a T cell subset sorted from them (not recorded which). The chain combines TRBV12-3 or TRBV12-4 with TRBJ2-7; 12 nucleotides line up with TRBD2. This TCR was sampled from an adult woman who had mild COVID-19 (a few samples of this study predate the infection). Cell type and time point are not known. In DNA, the CDR3 is TGTGCCAGCAGCTCTAGCGGGAGGGTTTACGAGCAGTACTTC. This sequence encodes CASSSSGRVYEQYF.